Shown below are 26 T cell receptor beta chains from a single sample sequenced in a study of blood T cell repertoires in COVID-19. Profiling relied on immunoSEQ multiplex PCR, and the TCRdb table lists in-frame clones only, not all of them. Counted here are approximately 390,000 clones, 90% occurring once; the ten biggest clones make up 6.5%. The sequenced sample consisted of peripheral blood. These receptors came from a man aged 18 to 30 with active or convalescent COVID-19.

The chain combines TRBV24-1 with TRBJ1-2, with 7 bases aligning to TRBD1. Trimming cost V 7 bases and J 0 bases; bases outside gene matches: 4. CDR3 length equals 14 residues. Germline loops: CDR1 KGHDR, CDR2 SFDVKD. CDR3 in DNA: TGTGCCACCAGCGCCACAGGGGCTAACTATGGCTACACCTTC. Residues: CATSATGANYGYTF.

This clone was observed a handful of times. The gene calls are TRBV4-1 and TRBJ2-7; D not certain. V was pared by 6 bases and J by 5 bases, with 11 bases between. This CDR3 has 12 residues. From germline, CDR1 is MGHRA and CDR2 YSYEKL. DNA of the CDR3: TGCGCCAGCAGTGCAGTCAACGACGAGCAGTACTTC. This gives the protein CASSAVNDEQYF.

The V and J genes are TRBV19 and TRBJ1-5; 11 bases line up with TRBD1. The CDR3 has 15 amino acids. In germline, CDR1 is LNHDA, CDR2 SQIVND (reference sequence). J lost 5 bases, V lost 4 bases, and 4 bases had no gene match. The CDR3 loop reads CASSRGQGAYQPQHF. The CDR3 region has the DNA TGTGCCAGTAGTAGAGGACAGGGGGCATATCAGCCCCAGCATTTT. The whole variable domain, remainder taken from reference TRBV19 and TRBJ1-5, is DGGITQSPKYLFRKEGQNVTLSCEQNLNHDAMYWYRQDPGQGLRLIYYSQIVNDFQKGDIAEGYSVSREKKESFPLTVTSAQKNPTAFYLCASSRGQGAYQPQHFGDGTRLSIL.

The CDR3 sequence is CASRTGSEAFF. The CDR3 coding sequence is TGCGCCAGCAGGACAGGGTCTGAAGCTTTCTTT. The V call is TRBV5-1, the J call TRBJ1-1; 7 bases are shared with TRBD1. Germline V CDR1 and CDR2: SGHRS, YFSETQ. The CDR3 spans 11 residues. J was trimmed by 6 bases and V by 5 bases; bases with no gene match: 1.

This sequence joins TRBV18 and TRBJ2-5, with TRBD2 matching 10 bases. Looked up from germline, CDR1 is KGHSH and CDR2 is LQKENI. The CDR3 has 16 amino acids. V dropped 2 bases and J dropped 3; count of bases not matched to a gene: 6. DNA of the CDR3: TGTGCCAGCTCACCAGGTTTAGCGGGAGGTAAAGAGACCCAGTACTTC. Protein product: CASSPGLAGGKETQYF.

The chain combines TRBV29-1 with TRBJ2-5; 9 positions match TRBD1. The germline V gene has CDR1 SQVTM and CDR2 ANQGSEA. The CDR3 runs 13 residues. V was clipped by 1 base and J by 5 bases; unmatched bases: 2. The CDR3 DNA is TGCAGCGTTGAAGGGACAGGGGAGGAGACCCAGTACTTC. Its protein is CSVEGTGEETQYF.

This clone was counted between two and nine times. The chain recombines TRBV28 with TRBJ1-4; no clear D gene. This CDR3 region has 14 residues. Trimming cost V 7 bases and J 8 bases, with 17 bases left between them. CDR1 is MDHEN and CDR2 is SYDVKM in the germline V gene. CDR3 in DNA: TGTGCCAGCACCCCTCCGCGGACTGAGGAAAAACTGTTTTTT. Translating gives CASTPPRTEEKLFF.

The chain recombines TRBV24-1 with TRBJ1-1; a weak D match, TRBD1 (5 bases). V was shortened by 0 bases and J by 1 base, with 11 bases between the two germline ends. The CDR3 runs to 16 residues. CDR1 is KGHDR and CDR2 is SFDVKD in the germline V gene. The CDR3 region is CATSDLPGGSNTEAFF. CDR3 in DNA: TGTGCCACCAGTGATTTGCCCGGGGGGTCGAACACTGAAGCTTTCTTT.

The chain links TRBV7-3 to TRBJ2-1, with 9 bases matching TRBD2. This CDR3 comprises 14 residues. V lost 5 bases, J lost 3 bases, and 2 bases stayed unmatched. Germline CDR1 SGHTA, CDR2 FQGTGA. CDR3 in DNA: TGTGCCAGCAGCCCAGCGGGAGGCTACAATGAGCAGTTCTTC. Translation gives CASSPAGGYNEQFF.

The chain has TRBV28 and TRBJ1-5; 7 bases agree with TRBD1. This CDR3 region has 15 residues. V was pared by 5 bases and J by 2 bases, with 6 bases of the junction left unmatched. The V gene's germline CDR1 is MDHEN and CDR2 SYDVKM. CDR3 nucleotides: TGTGCCAGCAGTAGTCAGGGGGTGGGCAATCAGCCCCAGCATTTT. Its protein is CASSSQGVGNQPQHF. Variable domain in full (rest from reference TRBV28 and TRBJ1-5): DVKVTQSSRYLVKRTGEKVFLECVQDMDHENMFWYRQDPGLGLRLIYFSYDVKMKEKGDIPEGYSVSREKKERFSLILESASTNQTSMYLCASSSQGVGNQPQHFGDGTRLSIL.

The gene calls are TRBV6-5 and TRBJ2-1; 8 bases line up with TRBD2. Germline CDR1 reads MNHEY; CDR2 reads SVGAGI. V lost 6 bases, J lost 9 bases, and 7 bases stayed unmatched. CDR3 size: 13 residues. CDR3 bases: TGTGCCAGCAGACTCGGACTAGCAGGTGAGCAGTTCTTC. Protein sequence: CASRLGLAGEQFF.

This clone was seen a few times. The CDR3 nucleotides are TGCGCCAGCAGTGCTGGGGGGGGCTCGGAGACCCAGTACTTC. This gives the protein CASSAGGGSETQYF. The chain carries TRBV10-2 and TRBJ2-5; possible D gene TRBD2, 7 bases. Germline V lookup: CDR1 WSHSY, CDR2 SAAADI. The CDR3 covers 14 residues. Trimming pared 4 bases from V and 5 bases from J, leaving 14 bases between.

The chain employs TRBV24-1 and TRBJ2-7; 7 positions match TRBD1. J was trimmed by 2 bases and V by 5 bases; bases with no gene match: 2. This CDR3 has 13 amino acids. Germline CDR1 reads KGHDR; CDR2 reads SFDVKD. CDR3 residues: CATSGDRAYEQYF. CDR3 DNA: TGTGCCACCAGTGGCGACAGGGCCTACGAGCAGTACTTC.

This chain joins TRBV5-5 and TRBJ2-5, with 7 bases aligning to TRBD2. The junction had 5 bases not matched to a gene; V was cut back by 7 bases and J by 5 bases. Germline V gene data show CDR1 as SGHKS and CDR2 as YYEKEE (reference sequence). This CDR3 contains 12 residues. The chain's CDR3 is CASGAGVETQYF. As DNA, the CDR3 is TGTGCCAGCGGGGCGGGAGTTGAGACCCAGTACTTC.

The chain combines TRBV9 with TRBJ1-2; possible D gene TRBD1, 6 bases. Trimming removed 3 bases at V and 1 base at J, with 19 bases between. The germline V gene has CDR1 SGDLS and CDR2 YYNGEE. The CDR3 runs 17 residues. This CDR3 is CASSAPNLGQSNYGYTF. CDR3 bases: TGTGCCAGCAGCGCCCCCAACCTTGGACAGAGTAACTATGGCTACACCTTC. The full variable domain, its missing parts supplied by reference TRBV9 and TRBJ1-2, is DSGVTQTPKHLITATGQRVTLRCSPRSGDLSVYWYQQSLDQGLQFLIQYYNGEERAKGNILERFSAQQFPDLHSELNLSSLELGDSALYFCASSAPNLGQSNYGYTFGSGTRLTVV.

This rearrangement joins TRBV5-4 to TRBJ2-6; perhaps TRBD2 as D (6 bases). Per germline, CDR1 SGHNT and CDR2 YYREEE (reference sequence). The V end was cut by 2 bases, the J end by 0 bases, with 12 bases between. This CDR3 comprises 17 residues. The CDR3 DNA follows: TGTGCCAGCAGCTTCGGAGGGCTACACTCTGGGGCCAACGTCCTGACTTTC. This translates into CASSFGGLHSGANVLTF.

The chain joins TRBV28 to TRBJ2-7; TRBD1 matches 11 bases. The CDR3 is 15 amino acids. The germline gives CDR1 MDHEN, CDR2 SYDVKM. V shed 4 bases and J 5 bases; nucleotides not matched to a gene: 7. The CDR3 coding sequence is TGTGCCAGCAGTTCAACCGGGACAGGGGGAAACGAGCAGTACTTC. Protein sequence: CASSSTGTGGNEQYF.

The chain joins TRBV7-6 to TRBJ2-5, with TRBD1 matching over 8 bases. Trimming removed 5 bases from V and 6 bases from J; junction bases left unmatched: 8. CDR1 SGHVS and CDR2 FNYEAQ come from the germline V gene. The CDR3 sequence is 14 residues long. CDR3 DNA sequence: TGTGCCAGCAGCCCGTGGACAGGGACAAAGACCCAGTACTTC. The encoded protein is CASSPWTGTKTQYF.

The chain employs TRBV5-6 and TRBJ1-3; D unclear. This CDR3 is built from 13 residues. Germline V gene sequence: CDR1 SGHDT, CDR2 YYEEEE. Trimming cost V 3 bases and J 0 bases, with 4 bases left between them. CDR3 sequence (DNA): TGTGCCAGCAGCTCCTACTCTGGAAACACCATATATTTT. Residues: CASSSYSGNTIYF.

The J gene is TRBJ1-1, the V gene TRBV4-1, with D possibly being TRBD1 (5 bases). Germline V gives CDR1 MGHRA, CDR2 YSYEKL. Trimming took off 2 bases at V and 1 base at J, with 8 bases between the two ends. The CDR3 contains 14 residues. CDR3 in DNA: TGCGCCAGCAGCCAACCTACAGGGAACACTGAAGCTTTCTTT. This translates into CASSQPTGNTEAFF.

The rearrangement uses TRBV10-3 and TRBJ2-7; D uncertain. From germline, CDR1 is ENHRY and CDR2 SYGVKD. CDR3 length: 12 amino acids. V shed 3 bases and J shed 4 bases, with 7 bases lying between them. CDR3 bases: TGTGCCATCAGTGAACTATCTTACGAGCAGTACTTC. Encoded protein: CAISELSYEQYF.

The J gene is TRBJ2-1, the V gene TRBV7-9; no clear D. This CDR3 has 16 residues. V was clipped by 5 bases and J by 0 bases, with 14 bases between them. Germline V gene sequence: CDR1 SEHNR, CDR2 FQNEAQ (reference sequence). CDR3 protein: CASSPEAVSSYNEQFF. DNA for the CDR3: TGTGCCAGCAGCCCAGAGGCCGTAAGCTCCTACAATGAGCAGTTCTTC.

V and J are TRBV7-6 and TRBJ2-1; D gene uncertain. V gave up 3 bases and J gave up 0 bases, with 6 bases separating them. Germline-derived CDR1 and CDR2 are SGHVS and FNYEAQ. The CDR3 spans 14 residues. The CDR3 here is CASSFFSSYNEQFF. The CDR3 nucleotides read TGTGCCAGCAGCTTCTTCAGCTCCTACAATGAGCAGTTCTTC.

J is TRBJ1-2 and V is TRBV12-3 or TRBV12-4, with 11 bases lining up with TRBD1. The CDR3 has 11 amino acids. Unmatched junction bases numbered 7, after V lost 8 bases and J lost 14 bases. The CDR3 DNA follows: TGTGCCAGCGGGGGACAGGGGGTAACTACCTTC. Amino acid sequence: CASGGQGVTTF.

The chain employs TRBV7-6 and TRBJ2-5, with 8 nucleotides matching TRBD2. V shed 3 bases, J shed 5 bases, and the junction held 5 bases outside the gene matches. There are 14 residues in the CDR3. The V gene's germline CDR1 is SGHVS and CDR2 FNYEAQ. The CDR3 region is CASSFSSGPETQYF. CDR3 DNA sequence: TGTGCCAGCAGCTTTTCTAGCGGGCCGGAGACCCAGTACTTC.

The chain has TRBV6-2 or TRBV6-3 and TRBJ1-6; TRBD1 aligns across 7 bases. CDR1 and CDR2 (germline): MNHEY, SVGEGT. The junction had 5 bases not matched to a gene; V was cut back by 2 bases and J by 7 bases. This CDR3 has 15 residues. CDR3 sequence reads: CASSYLRQGNSPLHF. As DNA, the CDR3 is TGTGCCAGCAGTTACCTCCGACAGGGAAATTCACCCCTCCACTTT.